The clone carrying this T cell receptor (beta chain) was observed a single time. Its antigen is not identified. In blood CD8+ and CD4+ T cells, TCR beta underwent sequencing. Through negative isolation, CD4+ and CD8+ T cells were obtained, while TEMRA cells were enriched using FACS. This sample was included in a study of CD8 T cells in Susac syndrome. General study findings and limits: The study's TCR sequencing and HLA analysis drew on a certain number of individuals. That number was acknowledged as relatively small.

The authors reverse transcribed about 0.45 to 1 ug RNA with random hexamers. It was immunoSEQ multiplex PCR that amplified TCR beta CDR3 across 54 Vbeta and 13 Jbeta. One entry per CDR3 protein results from TCRdb running MiXCR on the immunoSEQ multiplex PCR reads. The sample carries around 130,000 distinct CDR3 sequences, around 94% recorded once. Trimming removed 2 bases at V and 2 bases at J, with 10 bases between. From germline, CDR1 is SGHNT and CDR2 YYREEE (reference sequence). This CDR3 has 14 amino acids. Sequenced material: CD4+ T cells from PBMCs. This rearrangement joins TRBV5-4 to TRBJ2-5; D is undetermined. This receptor was obtained from a human donor in good health. CDR3 region: CASSFTHGQETQYF. The CDR3 DNA follows: TGTGCCAGCAGCTTTACGCACGGGCAAGAGACCCAGTACTTC.